The 30 T cell receptor beta chains below all came from one sample that was sequenced in a study of control samples from healthy donors and cancer patients. Produced via immunoSEQ multiplex PCR; TCRdb's table is partial and in-frame only. The data show about 80,000 clones, roughly nine tenths seen once. Source material: blood. All receptors come from a man in his forties or fifties in good health.

CDR3 in amino acids: CSAIRGDTQYF. DNA for the CDR3: TGCAGTGCTATCCGTGGAGATACGCAGTATTTT. The rearrangement links TRBV20-1 to TRBJ2-3; no clear D. V was pared by 4 bases and J by 5 bases, with 7 bases between. CDR3 length: 11 residues. The germline CDR1 and CDR2 sequences are DFQATT and SNEGSKA (reference sequence).

Notes on this clone: An end of the junction does not agree with germline; a read error may underlie this. The chain couples TRBV2 to TRBJ1-3, with a tentative D call TRBD1 (5 bases). The CDR3 extends over 15 amino acids. Per the germline V gene, CDR1 is SNHLY and CDR2 is FYNNEI. The CDR3 nucleotides are TGTGCCAGTGAGGAGGGACTCCATTTTGGAAACACCACATATTTT. Protein sequence: CASEEGLHFGNTTYF. Complete variable domain (other parts from reference TRBV2 and TRBJ1-3): EPEVTQTPSHQVTQMGQEVILRCVPISNHLYFYWYRQILGQKVEFLVSFYNNEISEKSEIFDDQFSVERPDGSNFTLKIRSTKLEDSAMYFCASEEGLHFGNTTYFGEGSWLTVV.

This sequence joins TRBV6-5 and TRBJ2-5; 9 nucleotides align to TRBD1. The junction had 6 bases not matched to a gene; V was cut back by 6 bases and J by 4 bases. Germline V gene lookup returns CDR1 MNHEY and CDR2 SVGAGI. This CDR3 is 14 amino acids long. CDR3 sequence reads: CASRHPGQGETQYF. The CDR3, as DNA: TGTGCCAGCAGACACCCGGGACAGGGAGAGACCCAGTACTTC.

In its sample, this clone was seen a few times. The V and J genes are TRBV19 and TRBJ2-5; 10 nucleotides align to TRBD1. Germline loops: CDR1 LNHDA, CDR2 SQIVND (reference sequence). The junction had 5 bases not matched to a gene; V was cut back by 5 bases and J by 5 bases. The CDR3 length is 14 residues. The chain's CDR3 is CASSLGQGRETQYF. CDR3 DNA sequence: TGTGCCAGTAGTTTGGGACAGGGGCGGGAGACCCAGTACTTC. The full variable domain, completed using reference TRBV19 and TRBJ2-5, is DGGITQSPKYLFRKEGQNVTLSCEQNLNHDAMYWYRQDPGQGLRLIYYSQIVNDFQKGDIAEGYSVSREKKESFPLTVTSAQKNPTAFYLCASSLGQGRETQYFGPGTRLLVL.

J is TRBJ2-1 and V is TRBV7-2; D uncertain. The CDR3 has 14 residues. Germline CDR1 is SGHTA and CDR2 is FQGNSA. The V end lost 5 bases, the J end lost 7 bases, and 15 bases lay between the germline ends. The CDR3 reads CASSLRTAWNEQFF. The CDR3 nucleotides are TGTGCCAGCAGCCTTAGGACGGCCTGGAATGAGCAGTTCTTC.

The chain is built from TRBV19 and TRBJ1-1; D perhaps matches TRBD1 (6 bases). The V and J ends lost 1 base and 5 bases respectively, with 8 bases between them. The CDR3 has 13 amino acids. Germline V gene data show CDR1 as LNHDA and CDR2 as SQIVND (reference sequence). CDR3 in DNA: TGTGCCAGTAGTATAGTGGGGGCAACTGAAGCTTTCTTT. Its translation: CASSIVGATEAFF.

V and J are TRBV5-6 and TRBJ1-1; TRBD1 aligns across 10 bases. This CDR3 spans 16 amino acids. V shed 4 bases and J 0 bases; nucleotides not matched to a gene: 6. Germline CDR1 is SGHDT and CDR2 is YYEEEE. CDR3 bases: TGTGCCAGCAGCAGACAGGGGGCCTTCATGAACACTGAAGCTTTCTTT. Its protein is CASSRQGAFMNTEAFF.

The chain uses TRBV19 and TRBJ1-3; a weak D match, TRBD1 (6 bases). From germline, CDR1 is LNHDA and CDR2 SQIVND (reference sequence). The CDR3 loop spans 16 amino acids. Deletions cut 10 bases from V and 0 bases from J, with 19 bases between. In nucleotides, the CDR3 is TGTGCCACGCGCGAAACCGGGACAAACTCTGGAAACACCATATATTTT. Its protein is CATRETGTNSGNTIYF. The variable domain in full, with the rest retrieved from reference TRBV19 and TRBJ1-3, is DGGITQSPKYLFRKEGQNVTLSCEQNLNHDAMYWYRQDPGQGLRLIYYSQIVNDFQKGDIAEGYSVSREKKESFPLTVTSAQKNPTAFYLCATRETGTNSGNTIYFGEGSWLTVV.

As regards this clone: In the same sample, other DNA sequences code for this CDR3. In nucleotides, the CDR3 is TGTGCCAGCAGCTGGGAGGGGGGTCCTCAGTATGGCTACACCTTC. Translating it yields CASSWEGGPQYGYTF. This rearrangement joins TRBV5-6 to TRBJ1-2, with D perhaps matching TRBD1 (6 bases). CDR3 length: 15 residues. V lost 3 bases and J lost 5, with 17 bases in between. Per the germline V gene, CDR1 is SGHDT and CDR2 is YYEEEE.

The count of this clone is one. The rearrangement links TRBV9 to TRBJ1-1; TRBD1 might be the D (5 bases). Trimming removed 4 bases from V and 3 bases from J, with 10 bases in between. From germline, CDR1 is SGDLS and CDR2 YYNGEE. The CDR3 consists of 13 residues. The CDR3 sequence: CASSLRDDTEAFF. CDR3 coding DNA: TGTGCCAGCAGCCTCAGGGATGACACTGAAGCTTTCTTT.

The J gene is TRBJ2-3, the V gene TRBV6-5, with 7 nucleotides matching TRBD1. Looked up from germline, CDR1 is MNHEY and CDR2 is SVGAGI. This CDR3 contains 15 residues. The trim removed 5 bases at V and 1 base at J, leaving 6 bases unmatched. This chain's CDR3 is CASSPQGRGTDTQYF. CDR3 nucleotides: TGTGCCAGCAGTCCACAGGGGAGAGGCACAGATACGCAGTATTTT.

The J gene is TRBJ2-3, the V gene TRBV19; D is unclear. This CDR3 has 14 residues. Trimming cost V 0 bases and J 10 bases, with 14 bases left between them. From germline, CDR1 is LNHDA and CDR2 SQIVND (reference sequence). Here the CDR3 reads CASSIDLFDPAQYF. CDR3 DNA: TGTGCCAGTAGTATAGATCTATTCGACCCGGCGCAGTATTTT.

Concerning this clone itself: The junction shows a germline mismatch at one end, possibly a read error. The V gene is TRBV20-1, the J gene TRBJ2-3; 10 bases line up with TRBD2. CDR1 and CDR2 (germline): DFQATT, SNEGSKA (reference sequence). This CDR3 is 16 amino acids long. The CDR3 nucleotides read TGCAATGCTAGTAATCCTAGCGGGGGCCGCACAGATACGCAGTATTTT. It yields the protein CNASNPSGGRTDTQYF.

The rearrangement uses TRBV9 and TRBJ2-3; 7 positions match TRBD1. The CDR3 has 14 amino acids. Germline V gene data show CDR1 as SGDLS and CDR2 as YYNGEE. With V trimmed by 0 bases and J by 4 bases, 2 bases remained unmatched. The CDR3 protein is CASSVVQGSDTQYF. The CDR3 nucleotides read TGTGCCAGCAGCGTAGTACAGGGGTCAGATACGCAGTATTTT. Together with reference TRBV9 and TRBJ2-3, the CDR3 gives the full variable domain: DSGVTQTPKHLITATGQRVTLRCSPRSGDLSVYWYQQSLDQGLQFLIQYYNGEERAKGNILERFSAQQFPDLHSELNLSSLELGDSALYFCASSVVQGSDTQYFGPGTRLTVL.

The rearrangement joins TRBV5-1 to TRBJ2-5, with a weak D call TRBD2 (6 bases). Germline assignment: CDR1 SGHRS and CDR2 YFSETQ. CDR3 size: 14 residues. Trimming left V 4 bases short and J 5 bases short, with 15 bases between. The CDR3 coding sequence is TGCGCCAGCAGCGCGGGACGCGCCGGGGAGACCCAGTACTTC. This translates into CASSAGRAGETQYF.

The rearrangement joins TRBV27 to TRBJ1-6, with 10 bases aligning to TRBD1. Germline V gene sequence: CDR1 MNHEY, CDR2 SMNVEV (reference sequence). The CDR3 spans 15 residues. The V and J ends lost 10 bases and 7 bases, in that order; junction bases with no gene match: 10. The CDR3 bases are TGTGCCACCCGTTTGATGGGACAGGGGAATTCACCCCTCCACTTT. Translated, it gives CATRLMGQGNSPLHF.

This clone has more than one count but fewer than ten. The rearrangement links TRBV6-5 to TRBJ1-1; D gene unclear. The germline V gene has CDR1 MNHEY and CDR2 SVGAGI. This CDR3 contains 13 residues. V was clipped by 7 bases and J by 1 base, with 10 bases between them. CDR3: CASNGVRNTEAFF. The CDR3 coding sequence is TGTGCCAGCAACGGGGTACGGAACACTGAAGCTTTCTTT.

J is TRBJ1-1 and V is TRBV10-3; perhaps TRBD1 as D (5 bases). This CDR3 comprises 11 residues. V lost 4 bases, J lost 5 bases, and 5 bases lay in between. Germline values: CDR1 ENHRY, CDR2 SYGVKD. In DNA, the CDR3 is TGTGCCATCAGTGGGGGGACTGAAGCTTTCTTT. This encodes CAISGGTEAFF.

The chain joins TRBV29-1 to TRBJ2-1; 11 bases match TRBD1. Trimming removed 5 bases from V and 10 bases from J; junction bases left unmatched: 4. In germline, CDR1 is SQVTM, CDR2 ANQGSEA. The CDR3 extends over 12 amino acids. This CDR3 reads CSVSDRGHEQFF. CDR3 in DNA: TGCAGCGTTTCGGACAGGGGGCACGAGCAGTTCTTC.

The rearrangement uses TRBV6-6 and TRBJ2-5; TRBD1 agrees at 7 bases. Germline values: CDR1 MNHNY, CDR2 SVGAGI (reference sequence). The CDR3 extends over 15 amino acids. V lost 4 bases and J lost 1; bases outside the gene matches: 6. The chain's CDR3 is CASSSGQDFQETQYF. The CDR3 DNA follows: TGTGCCAGCAGTTCCGGACAGGACTTCCAAGAGACCCAGTACTTC.

The chain links TRBV18 to TRBJ1-2; D ambiguous. Germline CDR1 and CDR2: KGHSH and LQKENI. Trimming pared 5 bases from V and 1 base from J, leaving 11 bases between. The CDR3 runs 14 residues. CDR3 residues: CASSKDQYNYGYTF. CDR3 nucleotide sequence: TGTGCCAGCTCAAAGGACCAATATAACTATGGCTACACCTTC.

The chain uses TRBV19 and TRBJ2-4; possibly TRBD2 for D (5 bases). Germline CDR1 LNHDA, CDR2 SQIVND (reference sequence). V shed 4 bases and J shed 0 bases, with 16 bases lying between them. The CDR3 consists of 17 residues. CDR3 DNA sequence: TGTGCCAGTAGTAACCAGGACTTACGTCTAGCCAAAAACATTCAGTACTTC. Translating it yields CASSNQDLRLAKNIQYF.

The rearrangement links TRBV6-1 to TRBJ2-3; 14 bases agree with TRBD2. CDR3 length equals 16 residues. The germline V gene has CDR1 MNHNS and CDR2 SASEGT. Trimming cost V 0 bases and J 8 bases; bases outside gene matches: 4. CDR3 nucleotides: TGTGCCAGCAGTGAAGCGGGACTAGCGGGGGAGGGTACGCAGTATTTT. Translating it yields CASSEAGLAGEGTQYF.

This chain joins TRBV2 and TRBJ2-2, with 7 bases lining up with TRBD2. The CDR3 has 16 residues. Unmatched junction bases numbered 5, after V lost 4 bases and J lost 0 bases. CDR1 is SNHLY and CDR2 is FYNNEI in the germline V gene. CDR3 sequence reads: CASSGIRGANTGELFF. CDR3 DNA sequence: TGTGCCAGCAGTGGGATCCGGGGGGCGAACACCGGGGAGCTGTTTTTT.

Comments on this clone: This specimen includes other DNA sequences encoding the same CDR3. J is TRBJ1-5 and V is TRBV6-5; 7 bases map to TRBD1. V lost 6 bases and J lost 1; bases outside the gene matches: 3. Germline CDR1 reads MNHEY; CDR2 reads SVGAGI. The CDR3 is made up of 14 amino acids. The CDR3 protein is CASSRQGSNQPQHF. Written as DNA, the CDR3 is TGTGCCAGCAGCCGACAGGGCAGCAATCAGCCCCAGCATTTT.

V is TRBV5-1 and J is TRBJ1-3; D unresolved. The germline CDR1 and CDR2 sequences are SGHRS and YFSETQ. There are 13 residues in the CDR3. V dropped 6 bases and J dropped 1 base, with 8 bases sitting between them. The CDR3 sequence is CASKAISGNTIYF. CDR3 bases: TGCGCCAGCAAAGCTATTTCTGGAAACACCATATATTTT.

The rearrangement joins TRBV10-3 to TRBJ2-7; possibly TRBD1 for D (6 bases). Trimming removed 0 bases at V and 0 bases at J, with 12 bases between. Germline-derived CDR1 and CDR2 are ENHRY and SYGVKD. The CDR3 sequence is 16 residues long. CDR3 DNA sequence: TGTGCCATCAGTGAGTCGACAGGTTCGTTCTCCTACGAGCAGTACTTC. Translated: CAISESTGSFSYEQYF.

This chain uses TRBV9 with TRBJ2-1; no firm D call. V was pared by 0 bases and J by 4 bases, with 11 bases between. CDR3 length equals 15 residues. Germline loops: CDR1 SGDLS, CDR2 YYNGEE. In nucleotides, the CDR3 is TGTGCCAGCAGCGTAGAGGGTTCTAAATACAATGAGCAGTTCTTC. This sequence encodes CASSVEGSKYNEQFF.

The chain uses TRBV18 and TRBJ2-3; 10 nucleotides align to TRBD2. The CDR3 loop spans 15 amino acids. J gave up 8 bases and V 3 bases, and 8 bases lay outside the gene matches. Germline V gene data show CDR1 as KGHSH and CDR2 as LQKENI. The CDR3: CASSPPIAGGVTQYF. Here the CDR3 DNA reads TGTGCCAGCTCACCCCCAATAGCGGGGGGTGTTACGCAGTATTTT.

The genes are TRBV7-9 and TRBJ2-1, with TRBD1 matching over 12 bases. Germline assignment: CDR1 SEHNR and CDR2 FQNEAQ (reference sequence). This CDR3 contains 16 residues. The V and J ends lost 1 base and 9 bases, in that order; junction bases with no gene match: 7. The CDR3: CASSLGDRGPGIEQFF. The CDR3 nucleotides read TGTGCCAGCAGCTTAGGGGACAGGGGGCCAGGGATTGAGCAGTTCTTC.